This TCR beta chain originates from a study of T cells in Graves' hyperthyroidism and ophthalmopathy. What was amplified from RNA transcripts were TCR beta CDR3 regions. A first-round RT-PCR of the TCR CDR3 used the HTBI primer set. In TCRdb, the multiplex PCR reads were re-called with MiXCR into one record per CDR3 protein. The repertoire holds over 300,000 distinct CDR3 sequences, with 11% to 15% as singletons. The study, taken as a whole, reports: The model's output predicted ophthalmopathy at a median of about 6.5 months prior to onset.

Ten or more counts support this clonotype. Its antigen is unknown. Graves' hyperthyroidism was deemed stable absent ophthalmopathy progression within 18 months. Diagnoses were made from clinical symptoms, serum measures (thyroxine and TRAb), thyroid ultrasound and orbital computed tomography. The CDR3 covers 15 residues. V trimming: 3 bases; J trimming: 4 bases; junction bases outside the gene matches: 6. Germline loops: CDR1 KGHSH, CDR2 LQKENI. Sequencing was performed on blood. V usage is TRBV18 and J usage is TRBJ2-5; TRBD1 matches at 9 bases. This clonotype was obtained from a woman in her sixties with Graves' hyperthyroidism. CDR3 coding DNA: TGTGCCAGCTCACCCTGGACAGGGGAGACAGAGACCCAGTACTTC. This translates into CASSPWTGETETQYF.